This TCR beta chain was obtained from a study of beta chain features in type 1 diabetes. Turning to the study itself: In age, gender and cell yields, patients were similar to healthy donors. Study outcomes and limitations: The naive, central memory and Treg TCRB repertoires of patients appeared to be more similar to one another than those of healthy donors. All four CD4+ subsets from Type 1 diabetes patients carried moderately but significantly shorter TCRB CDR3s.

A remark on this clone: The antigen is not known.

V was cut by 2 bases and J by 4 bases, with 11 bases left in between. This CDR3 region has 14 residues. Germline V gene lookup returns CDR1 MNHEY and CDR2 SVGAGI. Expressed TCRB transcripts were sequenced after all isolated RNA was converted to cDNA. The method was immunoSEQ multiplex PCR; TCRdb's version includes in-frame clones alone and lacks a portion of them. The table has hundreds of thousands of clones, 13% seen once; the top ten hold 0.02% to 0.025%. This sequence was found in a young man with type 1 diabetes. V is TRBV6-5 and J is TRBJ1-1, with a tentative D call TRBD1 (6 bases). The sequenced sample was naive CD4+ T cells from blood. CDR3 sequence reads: CASSYGMGATEAFF. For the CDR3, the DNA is TGTGCCAGCAGTTACGGAATGGGGGCCACTGAAGCTTTCTTT.